This T cell receptor (beta chain) emerged from a study of T cells after yellow fever vaccination. Study-wide results and limits: Though weaker, the secondary response peaked faster, on day 5 versus 15. Researchers cautioned that FACS-sorted repertoires could harbor abundant clonotypes contaminating from the bulk population. Re-detected after boosting: most primary clones, 96% of CD4 and 88% of CD8.

The TCR cDNA carried a universal primer site and UMIs from 5'RACE template switching. TCRdb processed the 5' RACE reads anew with MiXCR; each CDR3 protein has one entry. The sample carries 300,000 to 350,000 distinct CDR3 sequences, approximately 12% recorded once. Germline lookup yields CDR1 LGHDT and CDR2 YNNKEL (reference sequence). There are 12 residues in the CDR3. V dropped 4 bases and J dropped 5 bases, with 8 bases sitting between them. In its sample, this clonotype was seen a few times. What it binds is not known. The V call is TRBV3-1, the J call TRBJ1-1; D gene ambiguous. The receptor comes from a man in his late teens or twenties who received the YFV17D yellow fever vaccine. Specimen: CD4+ T cells sorted from PBMCs, collected 45 days after the yellow fever booster vaccination. Here the CDR3 reads CASSLTDTEAFF. CDR3 nucleotides: TGTGCCAGCAGCCTGACGGATACTGAAGCTTTCTTT.